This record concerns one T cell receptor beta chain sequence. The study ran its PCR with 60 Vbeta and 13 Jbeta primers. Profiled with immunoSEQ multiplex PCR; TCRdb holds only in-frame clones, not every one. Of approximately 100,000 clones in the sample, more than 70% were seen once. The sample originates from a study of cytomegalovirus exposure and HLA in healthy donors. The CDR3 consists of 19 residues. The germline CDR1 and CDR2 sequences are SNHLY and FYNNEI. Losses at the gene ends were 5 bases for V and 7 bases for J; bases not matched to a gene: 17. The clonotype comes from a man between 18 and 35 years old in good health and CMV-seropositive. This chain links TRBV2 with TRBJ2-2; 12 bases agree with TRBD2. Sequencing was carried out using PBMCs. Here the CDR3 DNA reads TGTGCCAGCAGTTCACGAGCTGCTAGCGGGGGGGCCGAGAGCGGGGAGCTGTTTTTT. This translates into CASSSRAASGGAESGELFF.